What follows are 26 T cell receptor beta chains derived from one specimen sequenced in a study of blood T cell repertoires in COVID-19. The table came from immunoSEQ multiplex PCR; TCRdb's copy has only in-frame clones and leaves some out. This sample yields some 120,000 clones, of which about 88% are seen a single time; more than 1.5% belongs to the top ten. Sequencing was carried out using peripheral blood. The origin of the receptors is a human donor in a cohort sampled during active COVID-19.

The chain combines TRBV5-1 with TRBJ1-5, with TRBD1 matching over 7 bases. Looked up from germline, CDR1 is SGHRS and CDR2 is YFSETQ. The CDR3 runs 16 residues. With V trimmed by 0 bases and J by 5 bases, 8 bases remained unmatched. The DNA for the CDR3 is TGCGCCAGCAGCTTGGCCCCCGGACAGGAGGATCAGCCCCAGCATTTT. This codes for CASSLAPGQEDQPQHF.

The gene calls are TRBV2 and TRBJ1-5, with 7 bases fitting TRBD1. V shed 6 bases, J shed 2 bases, and the junction held 4 bases outside the gene matches. Germline CDR1 and CDR2: SNHLY and FYNNEI. CDR3 length equals 14 residues. CDR3 amino acids: CASRTGIGNQPQHF. DNA of the CDR3: TGTGCCAGCAGGACAGGGATCGGCAATCAGCCCCAGCATTTT.

This clone was seen once. V is TRBV30 and J is TRBJ2-2, with D possibly TRBD1 on 5 matching bases. Germline assignment: CDR1 GTSNPN and CDR2 SVGIG (reference sequence). Between the trimmed V and J ends, which lost 2 bases and 7 bases, there was a span of 11 bases. CDR3 length equals 13 residues. The CDR3 bases are TGTGCCTGGAGTTCAGGGCTTATCGGGGAGCTGTTTTTT. It codes for CAWSSGLIGELFF.

CDR3 residues: CASSQDGGGAGGEQYF. In DNA form, the CDR3 reads TGTGCCAGCAGCCAAGACGGCGGAGGGGCCGGCGGCGAGCAGTACTTC. The chain couples TRBV3-1 (or the pseudogene TRBV3-2) to TRBJ2-7, with D possibly TRBD2 on 6 matching bases. V was pared by 0 bases and J by 6 bases, with 18 bases between. CDR1 and CDR2 from the germline V gene are LGHDT and YNNKEL (reference sequence). The CDR3 has 16 residues.

This clone has a single count. The chain uses TRBV28 and TRBJ2-7; 8 nucleotides line up with TRBD1. This CDR3 has 18 residues. Germline CDR1 is MDHEN and CDR2 is SYDVKM. Trimming at V came to 4 bases and at J to 6 bases, leaving 20 bases not matched to a gene. CDR3 amino acids: CASSSVPDRGRLWSEQYF. CDR3 coding DNA: TGTGCCAGCAGTTCGGTCCCTGACAGGGGCCGCCTGTGGAGCGAGCAGTACTTC. The whole variable domain, remainder taken from reference TRBV28 and TRBJ2-7, is DVKVTQSSRYLVKRTGEKVFLECVQDMDHENMFWYRQDPGLGLRLIYFSYDVKMKEKGDIPEGYSVSREKKERFSLILESASTNQTSMYLCASSSVPDRGRLWSEQYFGPGTRLTVT.

This chain connects TRBV7-9 to TRBJ2-7, with D perhaps matching TRBD2 (5 bases). The CDR3 contains 13 residues. The V end was cut by 5 bases, the J end by 5 bases, with 13 bases between. CDR1 SEHNR and CDR2 FQNEAQ come from the germline V gene (reference sequence). The CDR3 protein is CASSPSLRDEQYF. In DNA, the CDR3 is TGTGCCAGCAGCCCCTCCTTGCGGGACGAGCAGTACTTC. Looking up the rest from reference TRBV7-9 and TRBJ2-7 gives the full variable domain: DTGVSQNPRHKITKRGQNVTFRCDPISEHNRLYWYRQTLGQGPEFLTYFQNEAQLEKSRLLSDRFSAERPKGSFSTLEIQRTEQGDSAMYLCASSPSLRDEQYFGPGTRLTVT.

The rearrangement joins TRBV7-2 to TRBJ2-5; 12 positions match TRBD1. The CDR3 runs to 15 residues. Germline CDR1 is SGHTA and CDR2 is FQGNSA. V dropped 0 bases and J dropped 5; count of bases not matched to a gene: 1. The CDR3 loop reads CASSLAGTGGETQYF. The CDR3, as DNA: TGTGCCAGCAGCTTAGCCGGGACAGGGGGCGAGACCCAGTACTTC.

V gene TRBV4-1 combines with J gene TRBJ2-7; D perhaps matches TRBD2 (6 bases). From germline, CDR1 is MGHRA and CDR2 YSYEKL. The CDR3 is 17 amino acids. Trimming cost V 4 bases and J 0 bases, with 19 bases left between them. CDR3 region: CASSPTSRGLNSYEQYF. The CDR3 DNA reads as TGCGCCAGCAGCCCCACCTCACGGGGGTTGAACTCCTACGAGCAGTACTTC.

The genes are TRBV28 and TRBJ1-4; D uncertain. V shed 5 bases and J shed 8 bases, with 15 bases lying between them. Germline V gene data show CDR1 as MDHEN and CDR2 as SYDVKM. This CDR3 is built from 14 residues. The DNA for the CDR3 is TGTGCCAGCAGTAACGAGAATACTATCGAAAAACTGTTTTTT. This sequence encodes CASSNENTIEKLFF.

The genes are TRBV11-2 and TRBJ2-1; TRBD2 might be the D (5 bases). The CDR3 is 13 amino acids. Deletions cut 2 bases from V and 5 bases from J, with 7 bases between. Germline V lookup: CDR1 SGHAT, CDR2 FQNNGV. The CDR3 loop reads CASSLSRDNEQFF. The CDR3 nucleotides read TGTGCCAGCAGCTTATCGAGGGACAATGAGCAGTTCTTC.

The chain employs TRBV3-1 (or the pseudogene TRBV3-2) and TRBJ2-2, with D perhaps TRBD2 (7 bases). Trimming shortened V by 0 bases and J by 4 bases, and 15 bases separated the two germline ends. The CDR3 has 17 residues. Per germline, CDR1 LGHDT and CDR2 YNNKEL (reference sequence). The CDR3 DNA sequence: TGTGCCAGCAGCCAAGATGCGGCGGGGGCGGGCACCGGGGAGCTGTTTTTT. It encodes CASSQDAAGAGTGELFF.

J is TRBJ2-7 and V is TRBV10-1; 7 nucleotides match TRBD2. The CDR3 loop spans 14 amino acids. Germline V CDR1 and CDR2: WNHNN, SYGVQD (reference sequence). The J segment lost 7 bases and the V segment lost 4 bases, leaving 10 bases of the junction unmatched. The CDR3 is CASSGPGGPREQYF. The DNA for the CDR3 is TGCGCCAGCAGTGGCCCGGGAGGACCGCGGGAGCAGTACTTC.

This clone was detected a few times. This sequence joins TRBV9 and TRBJ2-3, with TRBD2 matching 9 bases. Germline V gene data show CDR1 as SGDLS and CDR2 as YYNGEE. This CDR3 has 15 residues. The junction had 4 bases not matched to a gene; V was cut back by 0 bases and J by 5 bases. The CDR3: CASSVDSGSVDTQYF. In nucleotides, the CDR3 is TGTGCCAGCAGCGTAGATAGCGGGAGTGTAGATACGCAGTATTTT.

The chain joins TRBV5-6 to TRBJ2-7, with D tentatively TRBD2 (5 bases). V was shortened by 2 bases and J by 3 bases, with 15 bases between the two germline ends. The CDR3 loop spans 15 amino acids. Germline values: CDR1 SGHDT, CDR2 YYEEEE. The CDR3 nucleotides read TGTGCCAGCAGCTTCGGGGTCGGGAATGACTACGAGCAGTACTTC. Translating it yields CASSFGVGNDYEQYF.

The chain carries TRBV5-6 and TRBJ1-4; the D is unclear. V was shortened by 0 bases and J by 3 bases, with 6 bases between the two germline ends. Germline V gene data show CDR1 as SGHDT and CDR2 as YYEEEE. This CDR3 is 14 amino acids long. CDR3 nucleotides: TGTGCCAGCAGCTTGGGGCCCCCTAATGAAAAACTGTTTTTT. Translated, it gives CASSLGPPNEKLFF.

This chain joins TRBV28 and TRBJ2-7, with TRBD2 matching 13 bases. The CDR3 spans 15 residues. V shed 3 bases and J 6 bases; nucleotides not matched to a gene: 5. Germline-derived CDR1 and CDR2 are MDHEN and SYDVKM. CDR3 loop: CASSLARTSGSEQYF. The CDR3 DNA is TGTGCCAGCAGTTTGGCCAGGACTAGCGGGAGCGAGCAGTACTTC.

The CDR3 here is CAWTPGQHEKLFF. The CDR3 nucleotides are TGTGCCTGGACTCCGGGACAGCATGAAAAACTGTTTTTT. The chain joins TRBV30 to TRBJ1-4; 7 bases agree with TRBD1. Losses at the gene ends were 4 bases for V and 6 bases for J; bases not matched to a gene: 5. The CDR3 has 13 residues. Looked up from germline, CDR1 is GTSNPN and CDR2 is SVGIG (reference sequence).

This clone was recorded a few times. CDR3 amino acids: CASKRGNQETQYF. The CDR3, as DNA: TGTGCCAGCAAAAGGGGCAACCAAGAGACCCAGTACTTC. The rearrangement links TRBV25-1 to TRBJ2-5, with D perhaps TRBD1 (5 bases). Germline V CDR1 and CDR2: MGHDK, SYGVNS. V was clipped by 7 bases and J by 0 bases, with 9 bases between them. The CDR3 has 13 residues. Variable domain in full (rest from reference TRBV25-1 and TRBJ2-5): EADIYQTPRYLVIGTGKKITLECSQTMGHDKMYWYQQDPGMELHLIHYSYGVNSTEKGDLSSESTVSRIRTEHFPLTLESARPSHTSQYLCASKRGNQETQYFGPGTRLLVL.

This clone was seen just once. The chain employs TRBV5-1 and TRBJ1-4, with D unclear. The CDR3 spans 13 residues. Germline lookup yields CDR1 SGHRS and CDR2 YFSETQ. V dropped 0 bases and J dropped 8 bases, with 8 bases sitting between them. CDR3 nucleotide sequence: TGCGCCAGCAGCTTGGGGCCGGGGGAAAAACTGTTTTTT. This codes for CASSLGPGEKLFF.

The V and J genes are TRBV2 and TRBJ2-5; D is perhaps TRBD1 (6 bases). Germline V lookup: CDR1 SNHLY, CDR2 FYNNEI. The V and J ends lost 5 bases and 0 bases respectively, with 10 bases between them. The CDR3 consists of 14 residues. DNA for the CDR3: TGTGCCAGCAGTTATGACAGGTACCAAGAGACCCAGTACTTC. It is translated as CASSYDRYQETQYF.

The chain carries TRBV6-4 and TRBJ2-1, with 7 bases matching TRBD2. This CDR3 is 15 amino acids long. The germline V gene has CDR1 MRHNA and CDR2 SNTAGT. With V trimmed by 2 bases and J by 1 base, 2 bases remained unmatched. The CDR3 DNA reads as TGTGCCAGCAGTGACGAGCGGGGATCCTACAATGAGCAGTTCTTC. Its protein is CASSDERGSYNEQFF.

The J gene is TRBJ1-2, the V gene TRBV4-2; D remains ambiguous. Germline assignment: CDR1 LGHNA and CDR2 YNFKEQ. V lost 4 bases and J lost 6, with 12 bases in between. CDR3 size: 13 residues. The CDR3 protein is CASSPPLPHGYTF. In DNA, the CDR3 is TGTGCCAGCAGCCCCCCTCTCCCCCATGGCTACACCTTC.

This rearrangement joins TRBV7-2 to TRBJ2-5, with a tentative D call TRBD2 (6 bases). Germline loops: CDR1 SGHTA, CDR2 FQGNSA. This CDR3 is 14 amino acids long. Trimming shortened V by 5 bases and J by 5 bases, and 15 bases separated the two germline ends. CDR3 residues: CASSKPGLSETQYF. For the CDR3, the DNA is TGTGCCAGCAGCAAACCGGGACTCTCGGAGACCCAGTACTTC.

This clone was detected once. The chain is built from TRBV15 and TRBJ1-5, with D unresolved. The CDR3 totals 15 residues. Germline V gene data show CDR1 as LNHNV and CDR2 as YYDKDF (reference sequence). Trimming took off 5 bases at V and 0 bases at J, with 11 bases between the two ends. CDR3 protein: CATSETLYSNQPQHF. CDR3 in DNA: TGTGCCACCAGCGAGACACTGTATAGCAATCAGCCCCAGCATTTT.

The V and J genes are TRBV2 and TRBJ1-5; possibly TRBD1 for D (5 bases). This CDR3 is built from 16 residues. The V end was cut by 0 bases, the J end by 4 bases, with 13 bases between. Germline V gene data show CDR1 as SNHLY and CDR2 as FYNNEI. The CDR3 DNA reads TGTGCCAGCAGTGAAGCGCTGGCAGGGCCTAATCAGCCCCAGCATTTT. Residues: CASSEALAGPNQPQHF.

The rearrangement uses TRBV6-5 and TRBJ1-4; 8 bases are shared with TRBD1. The CDR3 covers 15 residues. The V gene's germline CDR1 is MNHEY and CDR2 SVGAGI. V shed 5 bases, J shed 4 bases, and the junction held 6 bases outside the gene matches. CDR3 loop: CASSPGQGGNEKLFF. CDR3 in DNA: TGTGCCAGCAGTCCAGGACAGGGCGGTAATGAAAAACTGTTTTTT.